Listed below are T cell receptor beta chains from one sample, sequenced in a study of T cell repertoires in cytomegalovirus infection. TCRdb analysed the reads with MiXCR anew, one entry per CDR3 protein. The sample has some 100,000 distinct CDR3 sequences, more than 20% seen once. The sample taken for sequencing was CD8+ T cells from PBMCs. These receptor sequences come from a human donor in good health (CMV status not recorded). Some clones in this sample may be carry-over from other donors' samples. CDR3s include the opening cysteine and the closing phenylalanine or tryptophan. The D gene is left open where the match is weak. The listing skips clone size in some rows; elsewhere it reads once, few, many or a size class.

v_call	clone_size	d_call	j_call	cdr3_nt	cdr3_aa
TRBV6-2/TRBV6-3	few	.	TRBJ1-1	TGTGCCAGCAGTTACCTGGGGGTAACTGAAGCTTTCTTT	CASSYLGVTEAFF
TRBV2	few	.	TRBJ2-1	TGTGCCAGCAGTGAAACACAGGGTTACAATGAGCAGTTCTTC	CASSETQGYNEQFF
TRBV4-3	many	.	TRBJ2-5	TGCGCCAGCAGCCAAGATCGACTAGAAGAGACCCAGTACTTC	CASSQDRLEETQYF
TRBV12-3/TRBV12-4	few	.	TRBJ2-7	TGTGCCAGCACTCGAGGGCCGGCAGGGGTAAACGAGCAGTACTTC	CASTRGPAGVNEQYF
TRBV7-6	.	.	TRBJ2-3	TGTGCCAGCAGCTTACCCAGGGAAGGAACAGATACGCAGTATTTT	CASSLPREGTDTQYF
TRBV19	.	TRBD2	TRBJ2-1	TGTGCCAGTATGTTAGCGGGGGGGCTAAATGAGCAGTTCTTT	CASMLAGGLNEQFF
TRBV9	few	TRBD2	TRBJ2-2	TGTGCCAGCAGCGTAGCGGGCGCGGGAGGCCCCCCCGGGGAGCTGTTTTTT	CASSVAGAGGPPGELFF
TRBV5-8	few	TRBD1	TRBJ2-1	TGTGCCAGCAGCTTGGCCATGGACAGGAGAAATGAGCAGTTCTTC	CASSLAMDRRNEQFF
TRBV28	.	.	TRBJ2-7	TGTGCCAGCACCACGTCAGGGCGCTACGAGCAGTACTTC	CASTTSGRYEQYF
TRBV12-3/TRBV12-4	many	.	TRBJ1-1	TGTGCCAGCAGTTTGGGAATGAACACTGAAGCTTTCTTT	CASSLGMNTEAFF
TRBV27	few	.	TRBJ2-1	TGTGCCAGCAGTAGCGGACTATACAATGAGCAGTTCTTC	CASSSGLYNEQFF
TRBV29-1	few	TRBD2	TRBJ2-1	TGCAGCGTTGGTAGACTAGCCTCGAGGAATGAGCAGTTCTTC	CSVGRLASRNEQFF
TRBV5-1	few	TRBD1	TRBJ1-6	TGCGCCAGCAGCTTGGACGGGGGCAGGGGGAATTCACCCCTCCACTTT	CASSLDGGRGNSPLHF
TRBV27	few	.	TRBJ1-2	TGTGCCAGCAGTTTACGACCGCTGCCCGGAGGGGGCTACACCTTC	CASSLRPLPGGGYTF
TRBV5-4	few	.	TRBJ2-7	TGTGCCAGCAGCTTTGGGGGTTACGAGCAGTACTTC	CASSFGGYEQYF
TRBV5-1	.	.	TRBJ2-7	TGCGCCAGCAGCTTGGCCTCATCAGCCTACGAGCAGTACTTC	CASSLASSAYEQYF
TRBV7-9	.	TRBD2	TRBJ2-7	TGTGCCAGCAGCTTAGTAGCGGGGGCCCTCTCCTACGAGCAGTACTTC	CASSLVAGALSYEQYF
TRBV15	.	TRBD2	TRBJ2-3	TGTGCCACCAGCGTTTATACGTCCGGACTAGCGCAGGAAGATACGCAGTATTTT	CATSVYTSGLAQEDTQYF
TRBV27	.	.	TRBJ1-2	TGTGCCAGCAGTCCGACTAACTATGGCTACACCTTC	CASSPTNYGYTF
TRBV7-6	.	TRBD2	TRBJ2-2	TGTGCCAGCAGCTTAGGGACTAGTTCGAACACCGGGGAGCTGTTTTTT	CASSLGTSSNTGELFF